The clone carrying this T cell receptor (beta chain) was counted once. One base away lies a much larger clone, so this may be a sequencing read error. These data originate in a study of T cell repertoires in aging, cancer and after chemotherapy. Peripheral blood genomic DNA, not sorted cells or RNA, was the template. A mixed TRB-A/B primer pool amplified rearranged TRB by multiplex touch-down PCR. TCRdb analysed the multiplex PCR reads with MiXCR anew, one entry per CDR3 protein. The sample consists of some 12,000 distinct CDR3 sequences, 20% to 30% of them appearing once. Sample: blood. The clonotype was recovered from a human donor in good health.

In nucleotides, the CDR3 is TGTGCCAGCAGCTTTGCCTATGAGCAGTTCTTC. Its protein is CASSFAYEQFF. The V gene is TRBV7-9, the J gene TRBJ2-1; D unclear. The V gene lost 3 bases and the J gene lost 8 bases, with 5 bases spanning the gap. This CDR3 spans 11 amino acids. Germline assignment: CDR1 SEHNR and CDR2 FQNEAQ (reference sequence).